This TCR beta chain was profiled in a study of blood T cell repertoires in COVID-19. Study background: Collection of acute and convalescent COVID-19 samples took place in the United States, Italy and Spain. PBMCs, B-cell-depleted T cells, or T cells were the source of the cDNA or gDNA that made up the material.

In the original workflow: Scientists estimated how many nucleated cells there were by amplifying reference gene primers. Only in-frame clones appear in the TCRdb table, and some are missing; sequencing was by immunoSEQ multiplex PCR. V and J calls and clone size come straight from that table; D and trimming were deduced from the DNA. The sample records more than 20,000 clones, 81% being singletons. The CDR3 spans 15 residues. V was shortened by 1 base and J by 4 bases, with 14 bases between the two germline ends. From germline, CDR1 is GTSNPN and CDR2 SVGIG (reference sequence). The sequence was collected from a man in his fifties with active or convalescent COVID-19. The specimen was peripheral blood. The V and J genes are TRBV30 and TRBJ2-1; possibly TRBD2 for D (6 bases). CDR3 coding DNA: TGTGCCTGGAGTGGGGATGTGGGGGGTTACAATGAGCAGTTCTTC. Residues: CAWSGDVGGYNEQFF.